This T cell receptor (beta chain) was documented in a study of shared clonotypes between healthy human individuals. Study-wide context: The study drew on two women and three men aged 18 to 49 as donors.

The authors' processing: Filtering differed since immunoSEQ provided only junctions, with no quality scores. Assay used: immunoSEQ multiplex PCR; TCRdb lists only in-frame clones, some missing. V, J and clone size are taken as reported in that table, and D and trimming were inferred from the DNA itself. The sample lists over 400,000 clones, around 96% occurring once. V lost 6 bases and J lost 2, with 19 bases in between. Germline-derived CDR1 and CDR2 are MDHEN and SYDVKM. The CDR3 is 16 amino acids. This TCR came from a woman aged 25 to 39 in good health. The rearrangement links TRBV28 to TRBJ2-5; D perhaps matches TRBD1 (6 bases). Sequencing was carried out using naive CD4+ T cells sorted from blood. Subset described: CD45RA+ positively selected. CDR3 sequence reads: CASSPLGAVVQETQYF. The CDR3 nucleotides are TGTGCCAGCAGCCCCCTGGGGGCGGTAGTTCAAGAGACCCAGTACTTC.